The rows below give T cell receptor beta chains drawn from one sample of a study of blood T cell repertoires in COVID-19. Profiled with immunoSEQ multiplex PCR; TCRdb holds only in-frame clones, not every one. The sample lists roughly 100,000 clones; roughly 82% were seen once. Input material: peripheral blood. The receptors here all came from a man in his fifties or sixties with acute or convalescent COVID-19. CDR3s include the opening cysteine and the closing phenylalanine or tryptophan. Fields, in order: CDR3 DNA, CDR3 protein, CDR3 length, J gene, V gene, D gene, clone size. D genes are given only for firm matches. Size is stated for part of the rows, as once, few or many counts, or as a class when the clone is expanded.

TGTGCCAGCGGCTACCAAGAGACCCAGTACTTC,CASGYQETQYF,11,TRBJ2-5,TRBV28,NA,NA
TGTGCCAGCAGCTCCAAACAGGGATCCTACGAGCAGTACTTC,CASSSKQGSYEQYF,14,TRBJ2-7,TRBV5-5,NA,NA
TGTGCCAGCAGCCCGACTACTTCCTTATTCACAGATACGCAGTATTTT,CASSPTTSLFTDTQYF,16,TRBJ2-3,TRBV5-5,NA,NA
TGTGCCATCGGATCAGGGGATCAGCCCCAGCATTTT,CAIGSGDQPQHF,12,TRBJ1-5,TRBV10-3,NA,NA
TGTGCCAGCAGCCAAGTTAGCGGGGGATACAATGAGCAGTTCTTC,CASSQVSGGYNEQFF,15,TRBJ2-1,TRBV3-1/TRBV3-2,TRBD2,NA
TGTGCCAGGGGACAGTCCCAAGAGACCCAGTACTTC,CARGQSQETQYF,12,TRBJ2-5,TRBV2,TRBD1,NA
TGTGCCAGTGGCAGGGTTGGAAACACCATATATTTT,CASGRVGNTIYF,12,TRBJ1-3,TRBV19,NA,NA
TGCGCCAGCAGCCGTAACGCCGCAGGACAGGGCACCACCTCTTTATTAAGCTTC,CASSRNAAGQGTTSLLSF,18,TRBJ1-2,TRBV5-1,TRBD1,medium-sized
TGTGCCATCAGTCGTGGGTTGGAGTATGGCTACACCTTC,CAISRGLEYGYTF,13,TRBJ1-2,TRBV10-3,NA,NA
TGTGCCAGTAGTACAGACAGGGGTCGGAACACTGAAGCTTTCTTT,CASSTDRGRNTEAFF,15,TRBJ1-1,TRBV19,TRBD1,NA
TGTGCCTGGAGTGTACGCGCCACCGGGGAGCTGTTTTTT,CAWSVRATGELFF,13,TRBJ2-2,TRBV30,NA,NA
TGTGCCAGTAGCCTCGCCGGACAGACAAACAATGAGCAGTTCTTC,CASSLAGQTNNEQFF,15,TRBJ2-1,TRBV19,NA,few
TGCGCCAGCAGCCAAGTGGGGGGCTACGAGCAGTACTTC,CASSQVGGYEQYF,13,TRBJ2-7,TRBV4-3,NA,NA
TGTGCCAGCAGTTTAGCGGGAGCAGATACGCAGTATTTT,CASSLAGADTQYF,13,TRBJ2-3,TRBV11-3,TRBD2,NA
TGTGCCATCAGTGAGTCGAAAGGGGGCGTCGGGAACTATGGCTACACCTTC,CAISESKGGVGNYGYTF,17,TRBJ1-2,TRBV10-3,TRBD1,NA
TGTGCCAGCAGTCCAACAGGGGATGGCTACACCTTC,CASSPTGDGYTF,12,TRBJ1-2,TRBV7-9,TRBD1,once
TGTGCCAGCAGTCCTTCTGGACTCCCCTACGAGCAGTACTTC,CASSPSGLPYEQYF,14,TRBJ2-7,TRBV25-1,NA,NA
TGTGCCAGCAGTTACTCGACTGGATCGGATGAAAAACTGTTTTTT,CASSYSTGSDEKLFF,15,TRBJ1-4,TRBV6-5,NA,NA
TGCGCCAGCACCGCAGGGTTCGGTGGCTACACCTTC,CASTAGFGGYTF,12,TRBJ1-2,TRBV5-1,NA,NA
TGTGCCAGCAGACCCCCGGCGACAGGGGGGGGTGAAGCTTTCTTT,CASRPPATGGGEAFF,15,TRBJ1-1,TRBV6-5,TRBD1,NA
TGTGCCAGCAGCTTAGTTGCGGCGAACACCGGGGAGCTGTTTTTT,CASSLVAANTGELFF,15,TRBJ2-2,TRBV7-9,NA,NA
TGTGCCAGCAGCCGAACTTATAGCAATCAGCCCCAGCATTTT,CASSRTYSNQPQHF,14,TRBJ1-5,TRBV6-5,NA,NA
TGTGCCAGCAGCCGACCTCCAGGGGTTTGTACCTTC,CASSRPPGVCTF,12,TRBJ1-2,TRBV3-1/TRBV3-2,NA,once
TGTGCCATCAAACAGGGGGATGAAAAACTGTTTTTT,CAIKQGDEKLFF,12,TRBJ1-4,TRBV7-9,TRBD1,NA
TGTGCCACCGAGGGACAGGGGTTGGCGACCCAGTACTTC,CATEGQGLATQYF,13,TRBJ2-5,TRBV6-5,TRBD1,NA
TGTGCCAGCAGTCCCTTTAGCGGGAGGGCGTCAGATACGCAGTATTTT,CASSPFSGRASDTQYF,16,TRBJ2-3,TRBV28,TRBD2,few
TGTGCCAGCAGCTTAGTTGGTAAGGAGGGCTCACCCCTCCACTTT,CASSLVGKEGSPLHF,15,TRBJ1-6,TRBV13,NA,NA
TGTGCCAGCAGCTTAGGCAGGGCCACCGGGGAGCTGTTTTTT,CASSLGRATGELFF,14,TRBJ2-2,TRBV7-3,NA,NA
TGTGCCAGCAGCCAAGGGCTTTTCGGGTACGAGCAGTACTTC,CASSQGLFGYEQYF,14,TRBJ2-7,TRBV4-2,NA,NA
TGTGCCAGTAGTATAGATCTCAATGAGCAGTTCTTC,CASSIDLNEQFF,12,TRBJ2-1,TRBV19,NA,NA
TGTGCCAGCAGTTACTCAATTACTCCTTCGGGTTCACCCCTCCACTTT,CASSYSITPSGSPLHF,16,TRBJ1-6,TRBV6-5,NA,NA
TGTGCCAGCTCACTTATGAGCGGGGAAGAGACCCAGTACTTC,CASSLMSGEETQYF,14,TRBJ2-5,TRBV18,TRBD2,NA
TGCGCCAGCAGCTTGCCCGGGGAAGGGGGGAACACTGAAGCTTTCTTT,CASSLPGEGGNTEAFF,16,TRBJ1-1,TRBV5-1,NA,NA
TGTGCCAGCAGCCAACGGACAGGGCTAGAAAAACTGTTTTTT,CASSQRTGLEKLFF,14,TRBJ1-4,TRBV3-1/TRBV3-2,TRBD1,NA
TGTGCCAGCAGCCCCAGGAGGGGCGACTATGGCTACACCTTC,CASSPRRGDYGYTF,14,TRBJ1-2,TRBV27,NA,NA
TGCGCCAGCAGCCAAGATTTTCTAGCGGGCTACACAGATACGCAGTATTTT,CASSQDFLAGYTDTQYF,17,TRBJ2-3,TRBV4-1,TRBD2,NA
TGTGCCAGCAGCTTGGACAGGGGGCTCTATGGCTACACCTTC,CASSLDRGLYGYTF,14,TRBJ1-2,TRBV5-6,TRBD1,NA
TGCGCCAGCAACCCTCCAGCGAGGGATTCCTATAATTCACCCCTCCACTTT,CASNPPARDSYNSPLHF,17,TRBJ1-6,TRBV5-1,NA,NA
TGTGCCAGCAGCAATTCAGGGCTTTCCTACGAGCAGTACTTC,CASSNSGLSYEQYF,14,TRBJ2-7,TRBV7-2,NA,NA
TGTGCCAGCAGCGTAGTTTTAGACAGGGAAGGAACAGATACGCAGTATTTT,CASSVVLDREGTDTQYF,17,TRBJ2-3,TRBV9,TRBD1,NA
TGCGCCAGTGCGGACAGGGAAACTAATGAAAAACTGTTTTTT,CASADRETNEKLFF,14,TRBJ1-4,TRBV10-2,TRBD1,NA
TGTGCTAGTGGTTTGGTACATTCACAGGGCTCCTACGAGCAGTACTTC,CASGLVHSQGSYEQYF,16,TRBJ2-7,TRBV12-5,NA,few
TGTGCCAGCAGTGTCACATCCGGGACACAGTACGAGCAGTACTTC,CASSVTSGTQYEQYF,15,TRBJ2-7,TRBV2,NA,NA
TGTGCCATCAGTGGAGGGACAGGGGGCACTGAAGCTTTCTTT,CAISGGTGGTEAFF,14,TRBJ1-1,TRBV10-3,TRBD1,NA
TGCGCCAGCAGCTTGTCTAGTTCCCGTAATGAAAAACTGTTTTTT,CASSLSSSRNEKLFF,15,TRBJ1-4,TRBV5-1,NA,NA
TGTGCCACCCGATACGAGGGGACCCAGTACTTC,CATRYEGTQYF,11,TRBJ2-5,TRBV27,NA,NA
TGCGCCAGCAGCCAACCCGGACATCGGGTGTTCTTC,CASSQPGHRVFF,12,TRBJ2-1,TRBV4-1,NA,NA
TGTGCCAGTAGCCCTGGACTAGCGGTTTCCTACGAGCAGTACTTC,CASSPGLAVSYEQYF,15,TRBJ2-7,TRBV19,TRBD2,NA
TGCGCCAGCAGCCAAGGCTCACTAGTAGCAGGTCAGGAGCAGTTCTTC,CASSQGSLVAGQEQFF,16,TRBJ2-1,TRBV4-1,NA,NA
TGTGCTAGCAGCGTAGGGACTAGCCCCACGGGTGAGCAGTTCTTC,CASSVGTSPTGEQFF,15,TRBJ2-1,TRBV7-7,TRBD2,NA
TGTGCCAGCAGCTTAGGCCGTAACAGCCAAGAGACCCAGTACTTC,CASSLGRNSQETQYF,15,TRBJ2-5,TRBV13,NA,few
TGTGCCAGCAGTCTTGGACTAGCGGGGGGCACAGATACGCAGTATTTT,CASSLGLAGGTDTQYF,16,TRBJ2-3,TRBV6-4,TRBD2,NA
TGTGCCAGCAGTTACTCGAGAGTTAGCAATCAGCCCCAGCATTTT,CASSYSRVSNQPQHF,15,TRBJ1-5,TRBV6-5,NA,few
TGTGCCAGCTCAGGGACTCACTCTGGAAACACCATATATTTT,CASSGTHSGNTIYF,14,TRBJ1-3,TRBV28,NA,NA